This TCR beta chain was identified during a study of regulatory T cells in long-lasting Graves disease. The CDR3 extends over 12 amino acids. V was cut by 3 bases and J by 7 bases, with 11 bases left in between. Germline CDR1 SGDLS, CDR2 YYNGEE. Sequencing libraries for TCR beta were prepared with iRepertoire HTBI primers and Arm-PCR of CDR3 regions. MiXCR was run by TCRdb on the multiplex PCR reads, yielding one entry per CDR3 protein. The sample carries about 540,000 distinct CDR3 sequences, about 13% recorded once. Regarding time point: newly diagnosed GD, antithyroid drugs for less than 3 months. From RNA extracted from PBMCs, the TCR library was made. These data also formed part of another study, on T cells in Graves' hyperthyroidism and ophthalmopathy.

The receptor was derived from a man aged 30-40 years with Graves disease. The chain joins TRBV9 to TRBJ2-7, with a weak D call TRBD2 (6 bases). Sequencing was performed on peripheral blood mononuclear cells (PBMCs), taken at new diagnosis, from a patient treated with antithyroid drugs. CDR3 DNA: TGTGCCAGCAGCGCCGTAGGAGGGGAGCAGTACTTC. Its protein is CASSAVGGEQYF.